One and the same sample provided the 25 T cell receptor beta chains below, sequenced in a study of blood T cell repertoires in COVID-19. Using immunoSEQ multiplex PCR, the repertoire was profiled, and TCRdb retains in-frame clones only, with some absent. The repertoire includes 350,000 to 450,000 clones, about 88% of them detected once, and 3% sits in the top ten. The sample was peripheral blood. The source is a human donor in a cohort sampled during active COVID-19.

The rearrangement links TRBV6-5 to TRBJ2-7; possibly TRBD1 for D (6 bases). There are 15 residues in the CDR3. Deletions cut 2 bases from V and 0 bases from J, with 11 bases between. From germline, CDR1 is MNHEY and CDR2 SVGAGI. The CDR3 spells CASSYEAGASYEQYF. CDR3 nucleotides: TGTGCCAGCAGTTACGAGGCAGGGGCCTCCTACGAGCAGTACTTC.

The gene calls are TRBV6-6 and TRBJ2-1; D possibly corresponds to TRBD2 (6 bases). Trimming removed 0 bases at V and 8 bases at J, with 17 bases between. The CDR3 sequence is 16 residues long. From germline, CDR1 is MNHNY and CDR2 SVGAGI (reference sequence). CDR3 amino acids: CASSYSTGTEGDEQFF. CDR3 sequence (DNA): TGTGCCAGCAGTTACTCGACCGGGACTGAAGGCGATGAGCAGTTCTTC.

The chain combines TRBV7-9 with TRBJ1-1, with 7 positions matching TRBD1. This CDR3 region has 15 residues. Germline trimming cut 5 bases from V and 7 bases from J; bases unmatched to any gene: 13. CDR1 is SEHNR and CDR2 is FQNEAQ in the germline V gene (reference sequence). This CDR3 is CASSRLQGERGEAFF. The CDR3, as DNA: TGTGCCAGCAGCCGACTGCAGGGGGAGAGAGGTGAAGCTTTCTTT.

The CDR3 region has the DNA TGTGCCAGCAGCTTAGCCAGGCAGTCGAGCTCCTACAATGAGCAGTTCTTC. As protein: CASSLARQSSSYNEQFF. V gene TRBV7-8 combines with J gene TRBJ2-1; no clear D. This CDR3 contains 17 residues. Trimming cost V 0 bases and J 0 bases, with 12 bases left between them. Germline loops: CDR1 SGHVS, CDR2 FQNEAQ.

The genes are TRBV15 and TRBJ1-1; D might be TRBD1 (5 bases). Trimming pared 0 bases from V and 3 bases from J, leaving 11 bases between. Germline V gives CDR1 LNHNV, CDR2 YYDKDF (reference sequence). This CDR3 has 15 residues. This chain's CDR3 is CATSRDRGLDTEAFF. CDR3 nucleotide sequence: TGTGCCACCAGCAGAGATCGGGGGTTGGACACTGAAGCTTTCTTT.

This chain links TRBV2 with TRBJ1-1; no clear D. CDR1 is SNHLY and CDR2 is FYNNEI in the germline V gene. V dropped 6 bases and J dropped 1 base, with 15 bases sitting between them. This CDR3 is 15 amino acids long. The CDR3 loop is CASRMGSKSNTEAFF. The CDR3 DNA sequence: TGTGCCAGCAGGATGGGCAGTAAGTCGAACACTGAAGCTTTCTTT.

V usage is TRBV7-6 and J usage is TRBJ2-3; maybe TRBD1 (6 bases). The CDR3 has 15 amino acids. CDR1 and CDR2 (germline): SGHVS, FNYEAQ. With 1 base removed from V and 4 bases from J, the gap between germline ends came to 12 bases. CDR3 DNA: TGTGCCAGCAGCTTAGGAACAGGGATTTCAGATACGCAGTATTTT. Encoded protein: CASSLGTGISDTQYF.

This clone has a handful of counts. Distinct nucleotide sequences in the sample also encode this CDR3. The chain uses TRBV11-2 and TRBJ1-2; D not resolved. The ends were cut back, 4 bases at V and 5 bases at J, with 11 bases in the middle. Germline assignment: CDR1 SGHAT and CDR2 FQNNGV. The CDR3 is 13 residues long. CDR3 protein: CASSSGGGYGYTF. The CDR3 bases are TGTGCCAGCAGCTCCGGCGGCGGATATGGCTACACCTTC.

This chain connects TRBV3-1 (or the pseudogene TRBV3-2) to TRBJ2-1; 14 bases are a match to TRBD2. The ends lost 4 bases at V and 9 bases at J; junction bases unmatched: 8. The germline V gene has CDR1 LGHDT and CDR2 YNNKEL (reference sequence). This CDR3 has 16 amino acids. The CDR3 sequence: CASSPRRLAGGLEQFF. The CDR3 coding sequence is TGTGCCAGCAGCCCCCGCAGACTAGCGGGGGGGCTTGAGCAGTTCTTC.

The rearrangement uses TRBV4-1 and TRBJ1-2; the D gene is possibly TRBD1 (6 bases). Trimming shortened V by 1 base and J by 5 bases, and 17 bases separated the two germline ends. This CDR3 is built from 16 residues. Germline CDR1 MGHRA, CDR2 YSYEKL. Here the CDR3 DNA reads TGCGCCAGCAGCCAAGCCGACAGCAGGGGCAAATATGGCTACACCTTC. This encodes CASSQADSRGKYGYTF.

This clone has only a few counts. V usage is TRBV28 and J usage is TRBJ1-1, with no clear D. Trimming cost V 6 bases and J 0 bases, with 5 bases left between them. This CDR3 has 12 amino acids. Germline V gives CDR1 MDHEN, CDR2 SYDVKM. CDR3 amino acids: CASSYLNTEAFF. CDR3 coding DNA: TGTGCCAGCAGCTACCTGAACACTGAAGCTTTCTTT.

V is TRBV27 and J is TRBJ2-7, with D possibly matching TRBD2 (6 bases). Germline V CDR1 and CDR2: MNHEY, SMNVEV (reference sequence). Deletions cut 3 bases from V and 5 bases from J, with 17 bases between. There are 15 residues in the CDR3. The CDR3 DNA is TGTGCCAGCAGTTTCCTATCGCGGCGGGACCACGAGCAGTACTTC. Translation gives CASSFLSRRDHEQYF.

The chain links TRBV9 to TRBJ2-1; a weak D match, TRBD1 (5 bases). The V gene lost 2 bases and the J gene lost 2 bases, with 11 bases spanning the gap. This CDR3 comprises 15 residues. Germline loops: CDR1 SGDLS, CDR2 YYNGEE. In nucleotides, the CDR3 is TGTGCCAGCAGCGTCCAGGACACGACCTACAATGAGCAGTTCTTC. Its protein is CASSVQDTTYNEQFF.

A note on this clone: Other DNA sequences in the same sample also yield this CDR3. The V call is TRBV6-5, the J call TRBJ2-7, with 7 bases identical to TRBD1. The CDR3 extends over 13 amino acids. Germline values: CDR1 MNHEY, CDR2 SVGAGI. Germline trimming cut 6 bases from V and 1 base from J; bases unmatched to any gene: 3. For the CDR3, the DNA is TGTGCCAGCAGCCGGGACAGATCCTACGAGCAGTACTTC. Protein sequence: CASSRDRSYEQYF.

The chain has TRBV5-1 and TRBJ2-1, with 7 bases fitting TRBD2. Germline trimming cut 4 bases from V and 5 bases from J; bases unmatched to any gene: 6. The V gene's germline CDR1 is SGHRS and CDR2 YFSETQ. There are 14 residues in the CDR3. The CDR3 is CASSTGLRNNEQFF. The CDR3 DNA follows: TGCGCCAGCAGCACGGGACTAAGGAACAATGAGCAGTTCTTC.

This chain links TRBV11-1 with TRBJ2-7, with unresolved D. The CDR3 totals 14 residues. With 3 bases removed from V and 0 bases from J, the gap between germline ends came to 9 bases. The germline V gene has CDR1 SGHAT and CDR2 FQDESV (reference sequence). This chain's CDR3 is CASSFSRASYEQYF. The CDR3 DNA follows: TGTGCCAGCAGCTTTAGCCGAGCCTCCTACGAGCAGTACTTC. The variable domain in full, with the rest retrieved from reference TRBV11-1 and TRBJ2-7, is EAEVAQSPRYKITEKSQAVAFWCDPISGHATLYWYRQILGQGPELLVQFQDESVVDDSQLPKDRFSAERLKGVDSTLKIQPAELGDSAMYLCASSFSRASYEQYFGPGTRLTVT.

The rearrangement joins TRBV28 to TRBJ2-7; 9 bases match TRBD1. Per germline, CDR1 MDHEN and CDR2 SYDVKM. The CDR3 loop spans 16 amino acids. V shed 6 bases, J shed 4 bases, and the junction held 13 bases outside the gene matches. DNA for the CDR3: TGTGCCAGCAGACCAGCCGGGGGACAGGGACTATACGAGCAGTACTTC. It yields the protein CASRPAGGQGLYEQYF.

V gene TRBV28 combines with J gene TRBJ2-3, with 8 positions matching TRBD2. The junction had 6 bases not matched to a gene; V was cut back by 5 bases and J by 2 bases. CDR3 length equals 15 residues. CDR1 and CDR2 (germline): MDHEN, SYDVKM. The CDR3 region has the DNA TGTGCCAGCAGTCGAGCTAGCGGGCACACAGATACGCAGTATTTT. Amino acids: CASSRASGHTDTQYF.

J is TRBJ1-2 and V is TRBV20-1; 9 bases are shared with TRBD1. The CDR3 is 14 residues long. Per the germline V gene, CDR1 is DFQATT and CDR2 is SNEGSKA (reference sequence). V lost 3 bases and J lost 8; bases outside the gene matches: 10. The CDR3 coding sequence is TGCAGTGCTAGTCCGAACAGGGGGCTAGAGGGCTACACCTTC. The encoded protein is CSASPNRGLEGYTF.

The genes are TRBV15 and TRBJ1-1; D may be TRBD1 (5 bases). The length of the CDR3 is 15 residues. V shed 3 bases and J shed 5 bases, with 16 bases lying between them. Looked up from germline, CDR1 is LNHNV and CDR2 is YYDKDF (reference sequence). The CDR3 loop reads CATSRQFGGWTEAFF. As DNA, the CDR3 is TGTGCCACCAGCAGGCAATTCGGGGGGTGGACTGAAGCTTTCTTT.

The chain carries TRBV11-3 and TRBJ2-5; D remains ambiguous. This CDR3 is 14 amino acids long. Between the trimmed V and J ends, which lost 2 bases and 1 base, there was a span of 8 bases. Germline assignment: CDR1 SGHNT and CDR2 YENEEA. Here the CDR3 reads CASSLSNSQETQYF. The CDR3 coding sequence is TGTGCCAGCAGCTTAAGTAACAGCCAAGAGACCCAGTACTTC.

The chain couples TRBV2 to TRBJ2-3, with 9 bases that match TRBD1. This CDR3 region has 15 residues. V was clipped by 5 bases and J by 0 bases; unmatched bases: 3. The germline V gene has CDR1 SNHLY and CDR2 FYNNEI. This chain's CDR3 is CASSLDRGSTDTQYF. CDR3 DNA sequence: TGTGCCAGCAGTCTCGACAGGGGGAGCACAGATACGCAGTATTTT.

The chain employs TRBV20-1 and TRBJ2-7; no definite D call. Germline CDR1 reads DFQATT; CDR2 reads SNEGSKA (reference sequence). The V gene lost 3 bases and the J gene lost 2 bases, with 11 bases spanning the gap. This CDR3 comprises 13 residues. This CDR3 reads CSASGLETYEQYF. The CDR3 DNA reads TGCAGTGCTAGTGGGCTCGAAACCTACGAGCAGTACTTC.

The rearrangement links TRBV10-2 to TRBJ2-5, with TRBD2 identical over 8 bases. Germline CDR1 and CDR2: WSHSY and SAAADI. V gave up 4 bases and J gave up 3 bases; unmatched junction bases: 10. CDR3 length: 16 residues. CDR3 amino acids: CASSVISGGPEETQYF. The CDR3 bases are TGCGCCAGCAGTGTGATTTCGGGAGGGCCTGAAGAGACCCAGTACTTC.

This clone was recorded a few times. The J gene is TRBJ1-1, the V gene TRBV11-1, with D possibly being TRBD1 (6 bases). The ends were cut back, 1 base at V and 5 bases at J, with 11 bases in the middle. This CDR3 comprises 14 residues. Looked up from germline, CDR1 is SGHAT and CDR2 is FQDESV (reference sequence). The CDR3 nucleotides read TGTGCCAGCAGCTTAGTAGGACAGACGACTGAAGCTTTCTTT. Amino acids: CASSLVGQTTEAFF.